This T cell receptor (beta chain) is from a study of beta chain features in type 1 diabetes. Study findings and constraints: Moderately but significantly shorter TCRB CDR3s were found in Type 1 diabetes patients in all four CD4+ subsets.

As to this clone: Its specificity is not known.

V lost 6 bases and J 7 bases, leaving 19 bases between the germline ends. The CDR3 length is 15 residues. CDR1 and CDR2 from the germline V gene are MDHEN and SYDVKM. Reverse transcribing all isolated RNA meant expressed TCRB transcripts were sequenced. The repertoire was sequenced with immunoSEQ multiplex PCR; TCRdb's copy has only in-frame clones and lacks some. This sample has hundreds of thousands of clones; roughly an eighth occur once, and the top ten carry 0.03% to 0.04%. The receptor's source is a man between 18 and 35 years old with type 1 diabetes. The V and J genes are TRBV28 and TRBJ2-1, with a weak D call TRBD2 (5 bases). Sequenced input: naive CD4+ T cells from blood. This CDR3 reads CASSPTPRGSNEQFF. DNA for the CDR3: TGTGCCAGCAGCCCGACCCCTCGGGGATCGAATGAGCAGTTCTTC.